Listed below are T cell receptor beta chains from one sample, sequenced in a study of neurological immune-mediated disorders. From the 5' RACE reads, TCRdb called clonotypes with MiXCR, one entry per CDR3 protein. The sample carries some 53,000 distinct CDR3 sequences, 16% recorded once. Sequencing was performed on PBMCs. These receptor sequences come from a man between 60 and 75 years old in good health. CDR3s include the opening cysteine and the closing phenylalanine or tryptophan. A D gene is named only where the DNA matches it firmly. Some rows have no size entry. The others give once, few or many, or a class for an expanded clone.

>many|TRBV4-1|-|TRBJ2-7
CASSQERGLGTATYEQYF
TGCGCCAGCAGCCAAGAGCGGGGTTTGGGGACGGCGACCTACGAGCAGTACTTC
>many|TRBV29-1|-|TRBJ1-1
CSVEAARDTEAFF
TGCAGCGTTGAAGCTGCCCGGGACACTGAAGCTTTCTTT
>-|TRBV18|-|TRBJ2-5
CASSPRETNQETQYF
TGTGCCAGCTCACCGAGGGAGACAAACCAAGAGACCCAGTACTTC
>many|TRBV20-1|TRBD1|TRBJ1-2
CSAGDRFIGYTF
TGCAGTGCTGGGGACAGGTTCATTGGCTACACCTTC
>many|TRBV12-3/TRBV12-4|-|TRBJ1-1
CASSLDTGHLTEAFF
TGTGCCAGCAGTTTAGACACGGGACATCTGACTGAAGCTTTCTTT
>many|TRBV18|-|TRBJ2-3
CASSPSGPWDTDTQYF
TGTGCCAGCTCACCCAGCGGGCCATGGGACACAGATACGCAGTATTTT
>once|TRBV2|-|TRBJ2-5
CASRGGPGETQYF
TGTGCCAGCAGGGGGGGGCCCGGGGAGACCCAGTACTTC
>many|TRBV5-1|TRBD1|TRBJ2-1
CASSRDRGGEQFF
TGCGCCAGCAGCCGGGACAGGGGCGGAGAGCAGTTCTTC
>many|TRBV18|TRBD1|TRBJ2-7
CASSPDRLNEQYF
TGTGCCAGCTCACCGGACAGGTTGAACGAGCAGTACTTC
>once|TRBV20-1|-|TRBJ2-1
CSGRVGPYNEQFF
TGCAGTGGGAGAGTGGGCCCCTACAATGAGCAGTTCTTC
>many|TRBV5-1|-|TRBJ1-3
CASSFRNTIYF
TGCGCCAGCAGCTTTCGAAACACCATATATTTT
>many|TRBV5-1|-|TRBJ2-1
CASSPGLYPNEQFF
TGCGCCAGCAGCCCCGGACTATACCCCAATGAGCAGTTCTTC
>many|TRBV7-9|-|TRBJ2-3
CASSSPREGVHTDTQYF
TGTGCCAGCAGCTCACCCCGAGAGGGCGTACACACAGATACGCAGTATTTT
>medium-sized|TRBV4-3|TRBD2|TRBJ2-1
CASSQDSGDYNEQFF
TGCGCCAGCAGCCAAGACAGCGGGGACTACAATGAGCAGTTCTTC
>many|TRBV28|-|TRBJ1-5
CASSSSPSNQPQHF
TGTGCCAGCAGTTCTTCACCTAGCAATCAGCCCCAGCATTTT
>many|TRBV7-2|-|TRBJ1-3
CASSSQGNTIYF
TGTGCCAGCAGTTCACAAGGAAACACCATATATTTT
>many|TRBV28|-|TRBJ2-1
CASRLPGPNEQFF
TGTGCCAGCCGACTGCCGGGACCCAATGAGCAGTTCTTC
>many|TRBV6-5|TRBD2|TRBJ2-1
CASSERTSGYNEQFF
TGTGCCAGCAGTGAAAGGACTAGCGGCTACAATGAGCAGTTCTTC
>-|TRBV14|TRBD1|TRBJ2-3
CASSQGGQGARGLTDTQYF
TGTGCCAGCAGCCAAGGAGGACAGGGGGCGCGAGGGTTAACAGATACGCAGTATTTT
>many|TRBV7-2|TRBD2|TRBJ2-1
CASRPGTSGYNEQFF
TGTGCCAGCAGGCCCGGGACTAGCGGATACAATGAGCAGTTCTTC
>many|TRBV5-1|-|TRBJ1-2
CASSLIGSPYYGYTF
TGCGCCAGCAGCTTGATTGGGTCACCTTACTATGGCTACACCTTC
>-|TRBV29-1|-|TRBJ1-3
CSVEKRFSGNTIYF
TGCAGCGTAGAAAAGCGTTTCTCTGGAAACACCATATATTTT
>many|TRBV12-3/TRBV12-4|-|TRBJ2-5
CASSRTEETQYF
TGTGCCAGCAGTAGGACGGAAGAGACCCAGTACTTC
>-|TRBV12-3/TRBV12-4|-|TRBJ1-2
CASSPPGEIYGYTF
TGTGCCAGCAGCCCCCCAGGGGAGATCTATGGCTACACCTTC
>many|TRBV15|-|TRBJ2-5
CATTDYEEPQYF
TGTGCCACCACGGACTACGAAGAGCCCCAGTACTTC
>-|TRBV5-1|TRBD1|TRBJ2-7
CAGSLGDSVSPYEQYF
TGCGCCGGCAGCTTGGGGGACAGTGTGAGCCCCTACGAGCAGTACTTC
>many|TRBV3-1|TRBD1|TRBJ2-1
CASSPTGQGDYNEQFF
TGTGCCAGCAGCCCGACGGGACAGGGGGACTACAATGAGCAGTTCTTC
>few|TRBV9|-|TRBJ2-1
CASSVGRGMYNEQFF
TGTGCCAGCAGCGTAGGGAGGGGGATGTACAATGAGCAGTTCTTC
>-|TRBV12-3/TRBV12-4|-|TRBJ1-5
CASRAGEVGNQPQHF
TGTGCCAGCAGAGCAGGGGAAGTGGGCAATCAGCCCCAGCATTTT
>many|TRBV7-2|-|TRBJ2-7
CASSHRDEQYF
TGTGCCAGCAGCCATAGGGACGAGCAGTACTTC
>many|TRBV7-2|-|TRBJ2-6
CASSPSSGSGANVLTF
TGTGCCAGCAGCCCCAGTTCAGGCTCTGGGGCCAACGTCCTGACTTTC
>many|TRBV28|TRBD1|TRBJ1-1
CASSARTGRFF
TGTGCCAGCAGTGCCAGGACAGGTCGGTTCTTT
>many|TRBV20-1|-|TRBJ2-2
CSALGNGELFF
TGCAGTGCCCTTGGAAACGGGGAGCTGTTTTTT
>many|TRBV4-1|TRBD1|TRBJ1-3
CASSQADRASGNTIYF
TGCGCCAGCAGCCAAGCCGACAGGGCCTCTGGAAACACCATATATTTT
>few|TRBV27|TRBD2|TRBJ2-1
CASSFRGTSGLYNEQFF
TGTGCCAGCAGTTTCCGCGGGACTAGCGGACTCTACAATGAGCAGTTCTTC
>many|TRBV20-1|-|TRBJ2-6
CSARDDRQTHISGANVLTF
TGCAGTGCTAGAGATGACAGGCAAACTCATATCTCTGGGGCCAACGTCCTGACTTTC
>many|TRBV20-1|-|TRBJ2-5
CSAGRGGANQETQYF
TGCAGTGCTGGGAGAGGAGGGGCGAACCAAGAGACCCAGTACTTC
>many|TRBV9|-|TRBJ2-1
CASSVGLDRLNEQFF
TGTGCCAGCAGCGTAGGCCTGGACCGTCTCAATGAGCAGTTCTTC
>many|TRBV12-3/TRBV12-4|TRBD1|TRBJ2-2
CASSPTGADGELFF
TGTGCCAGCAGTCCTACAGGGGCGGACGGGGAGCTGTTTTTT
>-|TRBV5-1|-|TRBJ2-3
CASSSGQRQNLDTQYF
TGCGCCAGCAGCTCCGGACAGCGGCAAAATTTGGATACGCAGTATTTT
>-|TRBV20-1|-|TRBJ2-3
CSARDWTESGTTLTDTQYF
TGCAGTGCTAGAGATTGGACAGAGTCCGGGACTACCCTCACAGATACGCAGTATTTT
>many|TRBV14|-|TRBJ1-1
CASSHNTEAFF
TGTGCCAGCAGCCACAACACTGAAGCTTTCTTT
>many|TRBV10-3|-|TRBJ1-1
CAIRTNRENTEAFF
TGTGCCATCAGGACGAACAGGGAAAACACTGAAGCTTTCTTT
>many|TRBV12-3/TRBV12-4|TRBD1|TRBJ1-6
CASSLGQGDSPLHF
TGTGCCAGCAGTTTAGGACAGGGTGATTCACCCCTCCACTTT
>many|TRBV20-1|TRBD1|TRBJ1-1
CSASHGQGAFTEAFF
TGCAGTGCTAGTCACGGACAGGGGGCTTTCACTGAAGCTTTCTTT
>many|TRBV7-2|-|TRBJ2-2
CASSWAPYTGELFF
TGTGCCAGCAGCTGGGCGCCGTACACCGGGGAGCTGTTTTTT
>many|TRBV5-1|-|TRBJ2-5
CASSYSGTQYF
TGCGCCAGCAGTTACTCGGGGACCCAGTACTTC
>many|TRBV7-2|TRBD2|TRBJ2-3
CASSLSGRENTQYF
TGTGCCAGCAGCCTTAGCGGGAGAGAAAATACGCAGTATTTT